Following are 20 T cell receptor beta chains from one sample sequenced in a study of glioma-infiltrating T cells after dendritic cell vaccination. This sample's time point: after dendritic cell vaccination, including at tumor progression/relapse. Generated by immunoSEQ multiplex PCR, the TCRdb table keeps only in-frame clones and is missing some. The sample holds roughly 88,000 clones, 75% to 85% seen once. The source material was blood, sampled after dendritic cell vaccination. Receptors were obtained from a human donor with glioblastoma.

The chain has TRBV6-6 and TRBJ2-7; TRBD2 agrees at 13 bases. The CDR3 has 15 amino acids. The junction had 6 bases not matched to a gene; V was cut back by 7 bases and J by 3 bases. Germline-derived CDR1 and CDR2 are MNHNY and SVGAGI (reference sequence). The CDR3 sequence is CASKLAGGRDYEQYV. DNA of the CDR3: TGTGCCAGCAAACTAGCGGGAGGGCGGGACTACGAGCAGTACGTC.

This clone has just a few counts. The V and J genes are TRBV7-9 and TRBJ2-7; no reliable D call. V was cut by 1 base and J by 3 bases, with 7 bases left in between. There are 13 residues in the CDR3. In germline, CDR1 is SEHNR, CDR2 FQNEAQ (reference sequence). This CDR3 is CASSLDRYYEQYV. As DNA, the CDR3 is TGTGCCAGCAGCTTAGATCGCTACTACGAGCAGTACGTC.

The genes are TRBV10-3 and TRBJ1-1; D gene uncertain. V lost 6 bases and J lost 3, with 8 bases in between. Germline V CDR1 and CDR2: ENHRY, SYGVKD. The CDR3 has 12 amino acids. This CDR3 reads CAIRQVDTEAFF. The CDR3 DNA reads as TGTGCCATCAGGCAGGTCGACACTGAAGCTTTCTTT.

In its sample, this clone was seen once. This chain connects TRBV5-1 to TRBJ1-1, with a possible D match to TRBD1 (5 bases). With 2 bases removed from V and 2 bases from J, the gap between germline ends came to 19 bases. Germline values: CDR1 SGHRS, CDR2 YFSETQ. This CDR3 has 17 residues. CDR3 amino acids: CASSFLPQGKANTEAFF. The CDR3 bases are TGCGCCAGCAGCTTCCTTCCCCAGGGTAAGGCTAACACTGAAGCTTTCTTT.

The V call is TRBV5-6, the J call TRBJ1-3; no reliable D call. The germline gives CDR1 SGHDT, CDR2 YYEEEE. Trimming removed 2 bases from V and 0 bases from J, with 9 bases in between. The CDR3 is 15 amino acids. CDR3 sequence reads: CASSFRTSSGNTIYF. CDR3 sequence (DNA): TGTGCCAGCAGCTTTAGGACTTCCTCTGGAAACACCATATATTTT.

The chain couples TRBV18 to TRBJ2-1; D may be TRBD1 (6 bases). Trimming removed 4 bases from V and 7 bases from J, with 23 bases in between. Looked up from germline, CDR1 is KGHSH and CDR2 is LQKENI. This CDR3 spans 17 amino acids. The CDR3 nucleotides are TGTGCCAGCTCACTAGGACAGAGACCCCTGGGAGTGAATGAGCAGTTCTTC. It encodes CASSLGQRPLGVNEQFF. Drawing the rest from reference TRBV18 and TRBJ2-1, the complete variable domain is NAGVMQNPRHLVRRRGQEARLRCSPMKGHSHVYWYRQLPEEGLKFMVYLQKENIIDESGMPKERFSAEFPKEGPSILRIQQVVRGDSAAYFCASSLGQRPLGVNEQFFGPGTRLTVL.

This chain uses TRBV5-1 with TRBJ1-3, with D unclear. Germline CDR1 reads SGHRS; CDR2 reads YFSETQ. V shed 3 bases and J shed 2 bases, with 12 bases lying between them. This CDR3 has 15 amino acids. CDR3 nucleotides: TGCGCCAGCAGCTACGACATAGCGCCTGGAAACACCATATATTTT. Translation: CASSYDIAPGNTIYF.

The chain uses TRBV7-9 and TRBJ2-7; D possibly corresponds to TRBD2 (5 bases). Trimming took off 5 bases at V and 2 bases at J, with 13 bases between the two ends. CDR3 length: 14 amino acids. Germline CDR1 reads SEHNR; CDR2 reads FQNEAQ (reference sequence). Here the CDR3 reads CASSPSGVPYEQYV. CDR3 DNA: TGTGCCAGCAGCCCTTCCGGGGTTCCCTACGAGCAGTACGTC.

The rearrangement links TRBV5-1 to TRBJ1-4, with unresolved D. The CDR3 runs 14 residues. Trimming pared 6 bases from V and 8 bases from J, leaving 17 bases between. Germline values: CDR1 SGHRS, CDR2 YFSETQ. In DNA form, the CDR3 reads TGCGCCAGCACCAACAGTGGTTTTAGGGAAAAACTGTTTTTT. Its protein is CASTNSGFREKLFF.

V usage is TRBV7-9 and J usage is TRBJ2-1; 9 nucleotides match TRBD2. V lost 1 base and J lost 9; bases outside the gene matches: 10. From germline, CDR1 is SEHNR and CDR2 FQNEAQ (reference sequence). The CDR3 contains 16 residues. The CDR3 is CASSLGLGLASSEQFF. The CDR3 bases are TGTGCCAGCAGCTTAGGTCTGGGACTAGCTTCCTCTGAGCAGTTCTTC.

The chain joins TRBV7-2 to TRBJ2-2; D is perhaps TRBD2 (5 bases). CDR1 and CDR2 from the germline V gene are SGHTA and FQGNSA. The CDR3 is 17 amino acids. Deletions cut 1 base from V and 4 bases from J, with 16 bases between. CDR3 bases: TGTGCCAGCAGCTTAGAGGCGGACTTAGCACTCACCGGGGAGCTGTTTTTT. Translated: CASSLEADLALTGELFF.

The CDR3 reads CASSPRTGSTYGYTF. The CDR3 nucleotides read TGCGCCAGCAGCCCAAGGACAGGGAGTACCTATGGCTACACCTTC. The chain employs TRBV5-1 and TRBJ1-2, with 8 bases aligning to TRBD1. Germline assignment: CDR1 SGHRS and CDR2 YFSETQ. Trimming cost V 4 bases and J 4 bases; bases outside gene matches: 9. The CDR3 runs to 15 residues. The full variable domain, completed using reference TRBV5-1 and TRBJ1-2, is KAGVTQTPRYLIKTRGQQVTLSCSPISGHRSVSWYQQTPGQGLQFLFEYFSETQRNKGNFPGRFSGRQFSNSRSEMNVSTLELGDSALYLCASSPRTGSTYGYTFGSGTRLTVV.

This clone has just a few counts. The V and J genes are TRBV11-2 and TRBJ1-2; no reliable D call. The V end was cut by 2 bases, the J end by 8 bases, with 9 bases between. Germline V gene data show CDR1 as SGHAT and CDR2 as FQNNGV. CDR3 length: 12 amino acids. The CDR3 region has the DNA TGTGCCAGCAGCTTAAATAGGCGGGGCTACACCTTC. It encodes CASSLNRRGYTF.

This clone was counted between two and nine times. This sequence joins TRBV9 and TRBJ2-1; TRBD2 matches at 12 bases. After removal of 4 bases from V and 6 bases from J, the junction contained 5 bases not matched to a gene. Germline assignment: CDR1 SGDLS and CDR2 YYNGEE. There are 15 residues in the CDR3. The CDR3 bases are TGTGCCAGCAGCATCCTGACTAGCGGGAGCAATGAGCAGTTCTTC. As protein: CASSILTSGSNEQFF.

This chain uses TRBV7-6 with TRBJ2-3, with D perhaps TRBD2 (6 bases). The CDR3 totals 15 residues. Trimming took off 4 bases at V and 2 bases at J, with 13 bases between the two ends. Germline CDR1 and CDR2: SGHVS and FNYEAQ. This chain's CDR3 is CASSSTGRDTDTQYF. DNA of the CDR3: TGTGCCAGCAGCTCGACCGGGAGAGACACAGATACGCAGTATTTT.

The chain carries TRBV7-6 and TRBJ2-3; no clear D. Trimming took off 5 bases at V and 0 bases at J, with 3 bases between the two ends. The CDR3 contains 12 residues. CDR1 is SGHVS and CDR2 is FNYEAQ in the germline V gene. The CDR3 sequence is CASSPSTDTQYF. The CDR3 nucleotides are TGTGCCAGCAGCCCTAGCACAGATACGCAGTATTTT.

The V call is TRBV7-3, the J call TRBJ1-1; perhaps TRBD1 as D (5 bases). This CDR3 is 14 amino acids long. Per germline, CDR1 SGHTA and CDR2 FQGTGA. V lost 6 bases, J lost 0 bases, and 11 bases lay in between. The CDR3 reads CASRKQGMNTEAFF. In DNA, the CDR3 is TGTGCCAGCAGAAAGCAGGGAATGAACACTGAAGCTTTCTTT.

The chain combines TRBV6-1 with TRBJ2-7; 7 nucleotides match TRBD1. V dropped 1 base and J dropped 1; count of bases not matched to a gene: 4. This CDR3 region has 15 residues. CDR1 is MNHNS and CDR2 is SASEGT in the germline V gene. CDR3 loop: CASSEEGARSYEQYV. CDR3 nucleotide sequence: TGTGCCAGCAGTGAAGAGGGGGCGAGGTCCTACGAGCAGTACGTC.

This chain links TRBV10-1 with TRBJ2-7; a weak D match, TRBD2 (7 bases). The CDR3 totals 17 residues. CDR1 and CDR2 from the germline V gene are WNHNN and SYGVQD (reference sequence). Trimming pared 3 bases from V and 7 bases from J, leaving 25 bases between. The CDR3 region is CASSDLGGRGLRQEQYV. Here the CDR3 DNA reads TGCGCCAGCAGTGATTTGGGGGGGCGAGGGTTGCGGCAAGAGCAGTACGTC.

The chain combines TRBV15 with TRBJ1-2; D may be TRBD1 (5 bases). The germline CDR1 and CDR2 sequences are LNHNV and YYDKDF (reference sequence). V lost 3 bases and J lost 5, with 22 bases in between. The CDR3 loop spans 17 amino acids. This chain's CDR3 is CATSSPMFRGPRYGYTF. The CDR3 DNA reads as TGTGCCACCAGCAGCCCCATGTTTAGGGGTCCACGTTATGGCTACACCTTC.